The 21 T cell receptor beta chains in this list originate from one sample, sequenced in a study of PD-1 blockade in classical Hodgkin lymphoma. Patients all relapsed after autologous stem cell transplantation, and there was variation in brentuximab vedotin exposure. The protocol was immunoSEQ multiplex PCR, while the TCRdb copy is restricted to in-frame clones and leaves out a portion. The profile shows tens of thousands of clones, about 89% of them singletons. The specimen comprised peripheral blood mononuclear cells (PBMCs), sampled at baseline. The receptors were sampled from a human donor with classical Hodgkin lymphoma.

The J gene is TRBJ2-1, the V gene TRBV4-1; the match to TRBD2 covers 10 bases. V shed 1 base and J 0 bases; nucleotides not matched to a gene: 0. Germline CDR1 MGHRA, CDR2 YSYEKL. The CDR3 runs 16 residues. The CDR3 DNA is TGCGCCAGCAGCCAAGGGACTAGCGGCTCCTACAATGAGCAGTTCTTC. Protein product: CASSQGTSGSYNEQFF.

The CDR3 DNA reads TGCGCCAGCAGCTTAGACAGGGGAACTGAAGCTTTCTTT. Translating gives CASSLDRGTEAFF. The rearrangement links TRBV5-1 to TRBJ1-1, with TRBD1 matching over 8 bases. This CDR3 comprises 13 residues. From germline, CDR1 is SGHRS and CDR2 YFSETQ. V lost 2 bases and J lost 5; bases outside the gene matches: 2. Looking up the rest from reference TRBV5-1 and TRBJ1-1 gives the full variable domain: KAGVTQTPRYLIKTRGQQVTLSCSPISGHRSVSWYQQTPGQGLQFLFEYFSETQRNKGNFPGRFSGRQFSNSRSEMNVSTLELGDSALYLCASSLDRGTEAFFGQGTRLTVV.

V gene TRBV16 combines with J gene TRBJ1-1, with 8 bases fitting TRBD1. The CDR3 runs to 15 residues. Germline CDR1 KGHSY, CDR2 FQNENV. Trimming removed 4 bases from V and 1 base from J; junction bases left unmatched: 5. CDR3 loop: CASSPYGTGNTEAFF. In DNA, the CDR3 is TGTGCCAGCAGCCCTTACGGGACAGGGAACACTGAAGCTTTCTTT. The variable domain in full, with the rest retrieved from reference TRBV16 and TRBJ1-1, is GEEVAQTPKHLVRGEGQKAKLYCAPIKGHSYVFWYQQVLKNEFKFLISFQNENVFDETGMPKERFSAKCLPNSPCSLEIQATKLEDSAVYFCASSPYGTGNTEAFFGQGTRLTVV.

The genes are TRBV2 and TRBJ2-5; TRBD2 matches 16 bases. J gave up 1 base and V 6 bases, and 5 bases lay outside the gene matches. Germline lookup yields CDR1 SNHLY and CDR2 FYNNEI. The CDR3 is 17 amino acids. CDR3 residues: CASREGLAGGPQETQYF. The DNA for the CDR3 is TGTGCCAGCAGGGAGGGACTAGCGGGAGGGCCCCAAGAGACCCAGTACTTC.

The rearrangement links TRBV25-1 to TRBJ2-6, with D perhaps matching TRBD2 (5 bases). V was shortened by 4 bases and J by 4 bases, with 11 bases between the two germline ends. The length of the CDR3 is 15 residues. In germline, CDR1 is MGHDK, CDR2 SYGVNS. The CDR3 DNA sequence: TGTGCCAGCAGTGTAGCGAGGAGCGGGGCCAACGTCCTGACTTTC. Its protein product is CASSVARSGANVLTF.

This chain uses TRBV7-9 with TRBJ2-3; possible D gene TRBD1, 5 bases. CDR1 is SEHNR, CDR2 FQNEAQ, per germline (reference sequence). Trimming removed 1 base from V and 6 bases from J, with 17 bases in between. The CDR3 covers 16 residues. CDR3 protein: CASSLVAGAWGDTQYF. The DNA of the CDR3 is TGTGCCAGCAGCTTAGTCGCTGGGGCTTGGGGTGATACGCAGTATTTT.

The chain joins TRBV11-3 to TRBJ1-1; a possible D gene is TRBD1 (6 bases). This CDR3 contains 14 residues. Germline V lookup: CDR1 SGHNT, CDR2 YENEEA. V was cut by 4 bases and J by 3 bases, with 12 bases left in between. CDR3 coding DNA: TGTGCCAGCAGCTCAGACGGGGGGCACACTGAAGCTTTCTTT. Amino acids: CASSSDGGHTEAFF. Combining the CDR3 with reference TRBV11-3 and TRBJ1-1 gives the whole variable domain EAGVVQSPRYKIIEKKQPVAFWCNPISGHNTLYWYLQNLGQGPELLIRYENEEAVDDSQLPKDRFSAERLKGVDSTLKIQPAELGDSAVYLCASSSDGGHTEAFFGQGTRLTVV.

The chain employs TRBV11-2 and TRBJ1-4; D remains ambiguous. CDR3 length: 13 amino acids. The V end was cut by 2 bases, the J end by 8 bases, with 9 bases between. CDR1 and CDR2 from the germline V gene are SGHAT and FQNNGV. CDR3 nucleotides: TGTGCCAGCAGCTTAATTCCGCAGGAAAAACTGTTTTTT. Its translation: CASSLIPQEKLFF.

This clone was seen a single time. The chain uses TRBV7-8 and TRBJ1-3; D is undetermined. Germline assignment: CDR1 SGHVS and CDR2 FQNEAQ. The CDR3 loop spans 14 amino acids. With 0 bases removed from V and 2 bases from J, the gap between germline ends came to 5 bases. Written as DNA, the CDR3 is TGTGCCAGCAGCTTAGCTGATGCTGGAAACACCATATATTTT. Its translation is CASSLADAGNTIYF.

This chain uses TRBV6-5 with TRBJ2-7; 7 bases match TRBD2. V shed 6 bases and J 3 bases; nucleotides not matched to a gene: 5. The CDR3 runs to 13 residues. Germline CDR1 MNHEY, CDR2 SVGAGI. The CDR3 loop is CASSSGEGYEQYF. The CDR3 DNA sequence: TGTGCCAGCAGCAGCGGGGAAGGCTACGAGCAGTACTTC.

This clone was observed a single time. J is TRBJ1-1 and V is TRBV7-2, with D tentatively TRBD1 (5 bases). The germline V gene encodes CDR1 SGHTA and CDR2 FQGNSA. The CDR3 extends over 15 amino acids. Trimming left V 0 bases short and J 3 bases short, with 11 bases between. The CDR3 DNA reads as TGTGCCAGCAGCTTAGCCCGGACACGCGACACTGAAGCTTTCTTT. It specifies CASSLARTRDTEAFF.

V and J are TRBV5-4 and TRBJ1-2; D perhaps matches TRBD1 (6 bases). CDR3 length: 19 amino acids. The V gene's germline CDR1 is SGHNT and CDR2 YYREEE (reference sequence). V was clipped by 3 bases and J by 1 base, with 25 bases between them. Here the CDR3 DNA reads TGTGCCAGCAGCTATAATGGCTGGACAGCCCAGAGGGGTAACTATGGCTACACCTTC. Amino acids: CASSYNGWTAQRGNYGYTF.

The rearrangement joins TRBV30 to TRBJ2-1; D is unclear. The CDR3 has 14 residues. Trimming removed 1 base from V and 5 bases from J, with 12 bases in between. CDR1 is GTSNPN and CDR2 is SVGIG in the germline V gene (reference sequence). The CDR3 here is CAWSGGGENNEQFF. The CDR3 DNA reads as TGTGCCTGGAGTGGAGGCGGCGAAAACAATGAGCAGTTCTTC. The full variable domain, completed using reference TRBV30 and TRBJ2-1, is SQTIHQWPATLVQPVGSPLSLECTVEGTSNPNLYWYRQAAGRGLQLLFYSVGIGQISSEVPQNLSASRPQDRQFILSSKKLLLSDSGFYLCAWSGGGENNEQFFGPGTRLTVL.

The chain is built from TRBV19 and TRBJ2-7, with 8 positions matching TRBD2. V shed 4 bases, J shed 1 base, and the junction held 9 bases outside the gene matches. Germline V gene sequence: CDR1 LNHDA, CDR2 SQIVND (reference sequence). There are 16 residues in the CDR3. This CDR3 reads CASSTWEAGGSYEQYF. CDR3 nucleotide sequence: TGTGCCAGTAGTACCTGGGAGGCGGGAGGTTCCTACGAGCAGTACTTC.

The sample holds one count of this clone. The chain employs TRBV27 and TRBJ2-2, with D perhaps matching TRBD1 or TRBD2 (5 bases each). Trimming removed 6 bases at V and 6 bases at J, with 14 bases between. The CDR3 is 14 residues long. Germline V lookup: CDR1 MNHEY, CDR2 SMNVEV (reference sequence). Here the CDR3 reads CASSPGPFPGELFF. CDR3 in DNA: TGTGCCAGCAGCCCGGGACCCTTCCCCGGGGAGCTGTTTTTT.

The chain combines TRBV9 with TRBJ1-2; possible D gene TRBD1, 5 bases. Trimming removed 3 bases at V and 7 bases at J, with 13 bases between. This CDR3 region has 13 residues. The germline V gene has CDR1 SGDLS and CDR2 YYNGEE. CDR3 in amino acids: CASSAPGLGGYTF. The DNA for the CDR3 is TGTGCCAGCAGCGCCCCGGGACTTGGTGGCTACACCTTC. The entire variable domain, with the rest obtained from reference TRBV9 and TRBJ1-2, is as follows: DSGVTQTPKHLITATGQRVTLRCSPRSGDLSVYWYQQSLDQGLQFLIQYYNGEERAKGNILERFSAQQFPDLHSELNLSSLELGDSALYFCASSAPGLGGYTFGSGTRLTVV.

V gene TRBV11-3 combines with J gene TRBJ2-1; 10 bases match TRBD2. V lost 1 base to trimming and J lost 6 bases; unmatched junction nucleotides: 3. The germline V gene encodes CDR1 SGHNT and CDR2 YENEEA. The CDR3 is 15 residues long. CDR3 loop: CASSLGTSGVNEQFF. CDR3 nucleotide sequence: TGTGCCAGCAGCTTAGGAACTAGCGGGGTCAATGAGCAGTTCTTC.

The chain employs TRBV4-1 and TRBJ2-4, with 8 bases matching TRBD1. The CDR3 runs to 15 residues. Trimming cost V 1 base and J 8 bases; bases outside gene matches: 7. CDR1 and CDR2 (germline): MGHRA, YSYEKL. The CDR3: CASSQGFGTGDIQYF. In DNA, the CDR3 is TGCGCCAGCAGCCAAGGGTTCGGGACAGGTGACATTCAGTACTTC.

The V and J genes are TRBV19 and TRBJ2-2; 9 nucleotides align to TRBD2. CDR1 and CDR2 from the germline V gene are LNHDA and SQIVND (reference sequence). Germline trimming cut 5 bases from V and 4 bases from J; bases unmatched to any gene: 5. The CDR3 loop spans 15 amino acids. CDR3 in amino acids: CASSRGLAFTGELFF. In DNA, the CDR3 is TGTGCCAGTAGTCGGGGACTAGCTTTCACCGGGGAGCTGTTTTTT.

This chain joins TRBV18 and TRBJ2-5, with unresolved D. The germline V and J ends were trimmed by 0 bases and 4 bases, with 9 bases remaining between them. Germline CDR1 KGHSH, CDR2 LQKENI. This CDR3 region has 14 residues. This chain's CDR3 is CASSPPAFRETQYF. DNA for the CDR3: TGTGCCAGCTCACCACCCGCTTTTCGAGAGACCCAGTACTTC.

This chain links TRBV30 with TRBJ2-1, with 7 bases lining up with TRBD1. This CDR3 comprises 16 residues. Germline V gene data show CDR1 as GTSNPN and CDR2 as SVGIG (reference sequence). J was trimmed by 1 base and V by 2 bases; bases with no gene match: 8. Written as DNA, the CDR3 is TGTGCCTGGAGTAGGGACAGAGGGCCTTCCTACAATGAGCAGTTCTTC. Its translation: CAWSRDRGPSYNEQFF.